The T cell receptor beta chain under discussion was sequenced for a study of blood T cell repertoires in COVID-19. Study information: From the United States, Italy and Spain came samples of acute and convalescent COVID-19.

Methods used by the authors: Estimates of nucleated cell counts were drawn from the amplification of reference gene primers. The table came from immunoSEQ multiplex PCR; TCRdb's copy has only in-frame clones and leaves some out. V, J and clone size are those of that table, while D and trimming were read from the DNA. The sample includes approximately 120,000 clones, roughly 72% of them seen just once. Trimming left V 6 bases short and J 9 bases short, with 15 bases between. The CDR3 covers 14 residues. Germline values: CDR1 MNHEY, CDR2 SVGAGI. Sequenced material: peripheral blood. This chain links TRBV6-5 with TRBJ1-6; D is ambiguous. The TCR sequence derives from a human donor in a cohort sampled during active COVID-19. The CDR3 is CASSGGGNSSPLHF. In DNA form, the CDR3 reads TGTGCCAGCAGCGGAGGTGGTAATAGTTCACCCCTCCACTTT.